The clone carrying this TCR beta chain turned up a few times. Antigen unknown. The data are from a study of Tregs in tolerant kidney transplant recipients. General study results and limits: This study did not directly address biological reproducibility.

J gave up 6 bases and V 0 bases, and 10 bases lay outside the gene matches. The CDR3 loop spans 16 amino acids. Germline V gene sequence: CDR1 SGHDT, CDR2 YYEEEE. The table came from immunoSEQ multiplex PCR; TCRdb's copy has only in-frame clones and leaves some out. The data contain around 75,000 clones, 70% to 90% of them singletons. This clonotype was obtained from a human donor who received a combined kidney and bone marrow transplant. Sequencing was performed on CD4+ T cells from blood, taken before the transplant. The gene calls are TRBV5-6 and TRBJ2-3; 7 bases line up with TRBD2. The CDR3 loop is CASSLGAGRGLDTQYF. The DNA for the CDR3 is TGTGCCAGCAGCTTGGGGGCAGGGAGGGGCTTGGATACGCAGTATTTT.